This paragraph reports one T cell receptor beta chain. The clone's antigen remains unknown. No base-level quality is on record; no much larger clone is a single base apart. The CDR3 covers 15 residues, taking in both the cysteine and the phenylalanine. The only DNA kept is the CDR3, 45 bases in frame from the first base. V lost 0 bases and J lost 0 bases; the stretch between them is 12 bases long. CDR1 DFQATT and CDR2 SNEGSKA are derived from the germline V gene (reference sequence). The sample comes from a study of T cells in Graves' hyperthyroidism and ophthalmopathy (dated by TCRdb to between 2019 and 2020). Looking at the study overall: Peripheral blood was sampled at the time of initial diagnosis, prior to any treatment. To identify distinguishing TCR V-J signatures, a discovery cohort of roughly 100 patients was used, comprising 40 to 45 with Graves' ophthalmopathy and approximately 57 with stable Graves' hyperthyroidism. Whether ophthalmopathy could be predicted prospectively was tested in an independent validation cohort made up of approximately 19 hyperthyroidism patients plus 17 patients who later progressed to ophthalmopathy. The roughly 90 discovery patients were divided at random into training and test sets in a 7:3 ratio. In addition, the study compared T-cell repertoires in thyroid tissue and in blood from five or six Graves' hyperthyroidism patients. Once sampling was done, hyperthyroidism patients were given methimazole at a starting dose of 30 mg daily, whereas ophthalmopathy patients were given high-dose intravenous methylprednisolone. The paper describes TCR Vbeta CDR3 sequencing of 140 or so peripheral blood samples, made up of 43 ophthalmopathy patients, around 78 hyperthyroidism patients and 17 progressor patients.

Broader findings and caveats from the paper: No statistical method was used to fix the sample size in advance, and group allocation was not hidden from the investigators. Most expanded thyroid clonotypes (frequency above 0.001) were also found in blood, which suggests that blood repertoires may mirror thyroid immune responses. In validation, the model predicted progression to ophthalmopathy with approximately 71% sensitivity and approximately 78% specificity, a median of about six months before onset. A 13 V-J signature model separated ophthalmopathy from stable hyperthyroidism, with 87.88% sensitivity and roughly 84% specificity in cross-validation and 80%/75% in testing.

The TCR beta CDR3 regions were amplified from RNA transcripts. For the first round of RT-PCR on the TCR CDR3, the HTBI primer set was used together with the Qiagen OneStep RT-PCR kit. The libraries were constructed in a second round of multiplex PCR and then size-selected and purified. The libraries were sequenced on an Illumina HiSeq2000 using paired-end 100 bp reads. On the authors' methods: SOAPnuke was used to process the raw data, throwing out any read that contained adapters or uncalled bases, had a mean Phred below 15, or lacked an exact constant-primer or identifier match. High-quality paired reads were merged using COPE v1.2.5, and each unique nucleotide sequence was defined as a clonotype. Clonotypes were aligned to IMGT TRBV, TRBD and TRBJ reference segments using MiTCR v1.1. The analysis was restricted to V-J combinations with a frequency above 0.0001, which together covered 99% to 99.2% of the repertoires. A TCS score was defined as the ratio of F50 (clonal expansion) to E x V (chaos), with BLOSUM62-based TCRdist applied between CDR3 peptides within each V-J. Welch's t-statistics and random forest reduced approximately 520 V-J features to around 14, which were used in a naive Bayes classifier (R e1071). In TCRdb, the public reads were trimmed at Q25 with fastp and aligned with MiXCR, with productive beta chains retained. CDR3 protein duplicates are merged, each entry listing the most common genes and DNA. TCRdb, rather than the study authors, made the V and J calls. For this sample the table gives roughly 640,000 distinct CDR3 sequences, of which approximately 15% were detected only once. The ten largest clones take up 2.5% to 4% of the sample.

In the ophthalmopathy patients, disease was moderately to severely active, with a Clinical Activity Score of 3 or more, a NOSPECS grade of 4 or more, and a duration of less than 3 months. Exclusion was applied to patients with uncontrolled infections, other autoimmune diseases, pregnancy or lactation. Diagnoses relied on clinical symptoms, serum thyroxine and TRAb, thyroid ultrasound and orbital computed tomography. PBMCs were separated from under 12 ml of fresh peripheral blood using Ficoll-Paque density gradient centrifugation. Total RNA was extracted with Trizol reagent, and quality was checked on an Agilent 2100 Bioanalyzer.

The chain links TRBV20-1 with TRBJ2-7, with the D gene not confidently named. The sequence came from a woman aged 35 to 49 with Graves' ophthalmopathy. Sequencing was carried out using blood. The CDR3 loop reads CSAREQRTSSYEQYF. The sequence in DNA is TGCAGTGCTAGAGAACAGCGCACGAGCTCCTACGAGCAGTACTTC.